This record looks at one T cell receptor beta chain sequence and its context. The antigen is unknown. The entry originates in a study of cytomegalovirus exposure and HLA in healthy donors. Study results and caveats: Most TCR beta V segments were productive about 87% or about 30% of the time in an earlier analysis. Sequence variants that were highly shared formed a cluster that was likely a sequencing artifact.

The germline gives CDR1 LGHNA, CDR2 YNFKEQ. The CDR3 is made up of 14 amino acids. The V and J ends lost 5 bases and 7 bases, in that order; junction bases with no gene match: 4. The PCR employed 60 Vbeta primers together with 13 Jbeta primers. Only in-frame clones appear in the TCRdb table, and some are missing; sequencing was by immunoSEQ multiplex PCR. Here the sample spans 50,000 to 65,000 clones, more than 70% being singletons. The genes are TRBV4-2 and TRBJ2-7; 14 bases are a match to TRBD2. Material: PBMCs. The sequence was collected from a young woman in good health and CMV-seronegative. The CDR3 nucleotides are TGTGCCAGCAGCGGGACTAGCGGGAGTCGAGAGCAGTACTTC. This sequence encodes CASSGTSGSREQYF.